The clone carrying this T cell receptor (beta chain) was recorded a few times. Germline CDR1 and CDR2: SGDLS and YYNGEE. This CDR3 contains 15 residues. The trim removed 0 bases at V and 1 base at J, leaving 1 base unmatched. These data are taken from a study of blood T cell repertoires in COVID-19. Study information: The United States, Italy and Spain provided the acute and convalescent COVID-19 samples. T cells, B-cell-depleted T cells, or PBMCs supplied cDNA or gDNA.

Methods used by the authors: Amplification from reference gene primers served as the basis for estimated nucleated cell counts. Profiling relied on immunoSEQ multiplex PCR, and the TCRdb table lists in-frame clones only, not all of them. Clonal size and the V and J genes are those of that table, whereas D and trimming came from the DNA. The data contain around 75,000 clones, around 88% of them singletons. This TCR came from a man in his 60s with acute or convalescent COVID-19. Sequencing input: peripheral blood. The chain uses TRBV9 and TRBJ1-2; 9 bases are shared with TRBD1. CDR3: CASSVGGQGNYGYTF. The CDR3 nucleotides are TGTGCCAGCAGCGTAGGGGGACAGGGTAACTATGGCTACACCTTC.